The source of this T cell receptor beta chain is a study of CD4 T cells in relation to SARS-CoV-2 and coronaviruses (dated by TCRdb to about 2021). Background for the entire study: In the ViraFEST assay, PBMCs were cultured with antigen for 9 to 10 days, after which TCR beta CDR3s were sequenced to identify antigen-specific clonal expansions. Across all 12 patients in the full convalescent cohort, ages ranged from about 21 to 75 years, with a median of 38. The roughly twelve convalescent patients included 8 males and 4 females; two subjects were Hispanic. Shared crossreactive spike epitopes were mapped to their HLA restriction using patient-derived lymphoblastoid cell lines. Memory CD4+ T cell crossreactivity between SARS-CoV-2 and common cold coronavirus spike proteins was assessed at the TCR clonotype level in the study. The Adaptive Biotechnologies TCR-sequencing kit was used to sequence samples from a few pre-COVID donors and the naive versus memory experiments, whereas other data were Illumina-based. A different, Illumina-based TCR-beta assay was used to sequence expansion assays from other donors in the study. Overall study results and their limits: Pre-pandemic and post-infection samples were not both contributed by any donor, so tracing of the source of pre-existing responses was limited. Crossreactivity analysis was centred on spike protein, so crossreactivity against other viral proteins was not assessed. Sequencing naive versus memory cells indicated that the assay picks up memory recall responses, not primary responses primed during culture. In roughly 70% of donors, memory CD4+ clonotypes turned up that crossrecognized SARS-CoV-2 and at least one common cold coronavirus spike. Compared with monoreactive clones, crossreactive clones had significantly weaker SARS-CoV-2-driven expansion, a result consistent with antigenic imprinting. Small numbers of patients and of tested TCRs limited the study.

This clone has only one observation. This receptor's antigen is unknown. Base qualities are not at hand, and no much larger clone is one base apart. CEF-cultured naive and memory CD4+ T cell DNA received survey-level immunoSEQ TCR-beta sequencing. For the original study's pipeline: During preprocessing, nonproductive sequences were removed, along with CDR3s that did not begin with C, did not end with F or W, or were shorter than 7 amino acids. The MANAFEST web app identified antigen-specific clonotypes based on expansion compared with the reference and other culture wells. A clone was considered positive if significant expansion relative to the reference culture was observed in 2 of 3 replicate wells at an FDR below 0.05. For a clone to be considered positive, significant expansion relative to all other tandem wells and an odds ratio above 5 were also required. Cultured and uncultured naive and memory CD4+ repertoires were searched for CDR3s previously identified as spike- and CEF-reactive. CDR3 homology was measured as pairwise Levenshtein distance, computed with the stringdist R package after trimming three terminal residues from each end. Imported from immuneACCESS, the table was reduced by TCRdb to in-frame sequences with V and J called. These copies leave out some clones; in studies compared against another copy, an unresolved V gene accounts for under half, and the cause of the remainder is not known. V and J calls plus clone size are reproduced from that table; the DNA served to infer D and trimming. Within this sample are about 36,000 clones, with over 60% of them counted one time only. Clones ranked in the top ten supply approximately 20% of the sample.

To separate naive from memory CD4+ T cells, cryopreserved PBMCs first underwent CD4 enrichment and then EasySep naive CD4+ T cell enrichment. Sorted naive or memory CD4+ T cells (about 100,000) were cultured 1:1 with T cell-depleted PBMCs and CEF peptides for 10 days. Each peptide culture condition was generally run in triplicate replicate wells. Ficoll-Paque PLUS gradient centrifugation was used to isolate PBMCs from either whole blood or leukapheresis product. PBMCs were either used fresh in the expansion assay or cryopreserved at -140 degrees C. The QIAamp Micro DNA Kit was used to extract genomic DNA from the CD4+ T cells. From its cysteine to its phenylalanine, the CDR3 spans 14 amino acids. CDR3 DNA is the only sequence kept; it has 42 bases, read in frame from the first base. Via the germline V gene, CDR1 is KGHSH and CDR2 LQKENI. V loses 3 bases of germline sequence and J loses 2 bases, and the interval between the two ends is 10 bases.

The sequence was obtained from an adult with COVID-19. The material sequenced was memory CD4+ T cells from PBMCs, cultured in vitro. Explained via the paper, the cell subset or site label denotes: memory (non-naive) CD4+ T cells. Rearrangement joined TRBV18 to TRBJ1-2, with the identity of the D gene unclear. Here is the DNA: TGTGCCAGCTCACCTCGGGATATCAACTATGGCTACACCTTC. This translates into CASSPRDINYGYTF. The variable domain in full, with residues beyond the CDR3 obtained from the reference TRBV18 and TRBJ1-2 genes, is NAGVMQNPRHLVRRRGQEARLRCSPMKGHSHVYWYRQLPEEGLKFMVYLQKENIIDESGMPKERFSAEFPKEGPSILRIQQVVRGDSAAYFCASSPRDINYGYTFGSGTRLTVV.